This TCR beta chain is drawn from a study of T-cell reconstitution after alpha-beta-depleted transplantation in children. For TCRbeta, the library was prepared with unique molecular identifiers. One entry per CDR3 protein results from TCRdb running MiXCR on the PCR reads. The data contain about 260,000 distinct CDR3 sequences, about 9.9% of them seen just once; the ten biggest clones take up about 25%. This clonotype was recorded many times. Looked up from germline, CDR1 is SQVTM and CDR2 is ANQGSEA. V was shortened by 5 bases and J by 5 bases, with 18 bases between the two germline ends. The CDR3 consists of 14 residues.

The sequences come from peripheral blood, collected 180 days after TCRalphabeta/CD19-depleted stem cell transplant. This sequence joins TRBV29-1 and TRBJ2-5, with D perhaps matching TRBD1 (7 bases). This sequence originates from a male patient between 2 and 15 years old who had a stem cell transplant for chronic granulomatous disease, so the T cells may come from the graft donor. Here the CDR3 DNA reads TGCAGCGTTCCCACAGGGGAGGTTCGCGAGACCCAGTACTTC. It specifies CSVPTGEVRETQYF.